This passage covers 23 T cell receptor beta chains from one sample sequenced in a study of identifying expanded T cells in peripheral blood. The assay was immunoSEQ multiplex PCR, and TCRdb's table has in-frame clones only and misses some. The table includes 90,000 to 100,000 clones, roughly 90% detected once. Sequencing was done on a sample of blood. Every receptor here comes from a person aged 18 to 75 in good health.

CDR3 in DNA: TGTGCCAGCAGCTCAAGACTAGCGGGAGGGGAGACCCAGTACTTC. Protein product: CASSSRLAGGETQYF. This chain uses TRBV7-9 with TRBJ2-5; TRBD2 matches at 14 bases. The CDR3 length is 15 residues. The V segment lost 4 bases and the J segment 5 bases; nucleotides outside the gene matches: 3. The germline CDR1 and CDR2 sequences are SEHNR and FQNEAQ (reference sequence).

The rearrangement uses TRBV27 and TRBJ2-3, with 8 nucleotides matching TRBD2. CDR1 and CDR2 (germline): MNHEY, SMNVEV (reference sequence). The CDR3 sequence is 15 residues long. V lost 4 bases, J lost 2 bases, and 5 bases stayed unmatched. CDR3 in amino acids: CASSYSGGVTDTQYF. The CDR3 region has the DNA TGTGCCAGCAGTTATTCGGGGGGGGTCACAGATACGCAGTATTTT.

The J gene is TRBJ2-2, the V gene TRBV28, with TRBD1 identical over 9 bases. CDR1 and CDR2 (germline): MDHEN, SYDVKM. The CDR3 totals 14 residues. V gave up 11 bases and J gave up 2 bases; unmatched junction bases: 6. The DNA of the CDR3 is TGTGCCGGAAAGGGACAGGGAAACACCGGGGAGCTGTTTTTT. Translated, it gives CAGKGQGNTGELFF.

The genes are TRBV11-2 and TRBJ2-1, with 10 bases matching TRBD2. The CDR3 contains 15 residues. The junction had 5 bases not matched to a gene; V was cut back by 5 bases and J by 4 bases. CDR1 and CDR2 from the germline V gene are SGHAT and FQNNGV. The CDR3 reads CASSGGTSEYNEQFF. The CDR3 DNA reads TGTGCCAGCAGCGGCGGGACTAGCGAGTACAATGAGCAGTTCTTC.

The V call is TRBV5-4, the J call TRBJ1-1; tentatively, D is TRBD1 (5 bases). Germline V gene sequence: CDR1 SGHNT, CDR2 YYREEE (reference sequence). The CDR3 covers 15 residues. Trimming took off 3 bases at V and 4 bases at J, with 16 bases between the two ends. The CDR3 here is CASSSNFGGFTEAFF. For the CDR3, the DNA is TGTGCCAGCAGCTCCAACTTCGGGGGATTCACTGAAGCTTTCTTT.

The genes are TRBV13 and TRBJ2-3; tentatively, D is TRBD1 (6 bases). In germline, CDR1 is PRHDT, CDR2 FYEKMQ (reference sequence). The CDR3 covers 15 residues. Trimming stripped 3 bases from V and 4 bases from J, with 14 bases between. This CDR3 is CASSFRGSEADTQYF. For the CDR3, the DNA is TGTGCCAGCAGCTTCAGGGGAAGTGAAGCAGATACGCAGTATTTT. The whole variable domain, filled in from reference TRBV13 and TRBJ2-3, reads AAGVIQSPRHLIKEKRETATLKCYPIPRHDTVYWYQQGPGQDPQFLISFYEKMQSDKGSIPDRFSAQQFSDYHSELNMSSLELGDSALYFCASSFRGSEADTQYFGPGTRLTVL.

V and J are TRBV2 and TRBJ1-1, with D uncertain. Deletions cut 7 bases from V and 6 bases from J, with 6 bases between. The CDR3 extends over 10 amino acids. Germline CDR1 is SNHLY and CDR2 is FYNNEI. CDR3 loop: CASKGSEAFF. The CDR3 coding sequence is TGTGCCAGCAAAGGGTCTGAAGCTTTCTTT.

The J gene is TRBJ1-3, the V gene TRBV4-1; TRBD1 might be the D (5 bases). Germline assignment: CDR1 MGHRA and CDR2 YSYEKL. The length of the CDR3 is 15 residues. V was shortened by 4 bases and J by 0 bases, with 10 bases between the two germline ends. The CDR3 is CASSRPGGSGNTIYF. For the CDR3, the DNA is TGCGCCAGCAGCCGACCCGGGGGCTCTGGAAACACCATATATTTT.

V is TRBV6-4 and J is TRBJ2-1, with D possibly TRBD1 on 6 matching bases. Deletions cut 4 bases from V and 8 bases from J, with 12 bases between. This CDR3 has 13 amino acids. Germline assignment: CDR1 MRHNA and CDR2 SNTAGT. CDR3 sequence reads: CASSGGWGHEQFF. As DNA, the CDR3 is TGTGCCAGCAGTGGGGGTTGGGGGCATGAGCAGTTCTTC.

The table lists this clone with a few counts. The chain recombines TRBV4-2 with TRBJ2-3; tentative D call: TRBD1 (5 bases). From germline, CDR1 is LGHNA and CDR2 YNFKEQ. V was shortened by 4 bases and J by 3 bases, with 11 bases between the two germline ends. CDR3 size: 14 residues. CDR3 coding DNA: TGTGCCAGCAGCCCCATCGGACAAACAGATACGCAGTATTTT. It codes for CASSPIGQTDTQYF.

The sample holds one count of this clone. The chain couples TRBV6-1 to TRBJ1-3, with 8 bases aligning to TRBD1. V dropped 4 bases and J dropped 2; count of bases not matched to a gene: 4. The V gene's germline CDR1 is MNHNS and CDR2 SASEGT. This CDR3 contains 15 residues. CDR3 sequence reads: CASSADRVTGNTIYF. In DNA, the CDR3 is TGTGCCAGCAGTGCGGACAGGGTCACTGGAAACACCATATATTTT.

The CDR3 reads CAWGSLKAGGRETQYF. The CDR3, as DNA: TGTGCCTGGGGGAGTTTAAAAGCGGGAGGTAGAGAGACCCAGTACTTC. This rearrangement joins TRBV30 to TRBJ2-5, with 9 bases identical to TRBD2. V dropped 5 bases and J dropped 4; count of bases not matched to a gene: 14. Germline V gene data show CDR1 as GTSNPN and CDR2 as SVGIG (reference sequence). This CDR3 region has 16 residues.

This clone was recorded once. This rearrangement joins TRBV19 to TRBJ2-2; 7 nucleotides match TRBD1. CDR1 and CDR2 (germline): LNHDA, SQIVND (reference sequence). The V segment lost 4 bases and the J segment 4 bases; nucleotides outside the gene matches: 3. The CDR3 extends over 14 amino acids. The CDR3 sequence is CASSRGQITGELFF. Here the CDR3 DNA reads TGTGCCAGTAGTAGGGGACAGATCACCGGGGAGCTGTTTTTT. The full variable domain, its missing parts supplied by reference TRBV19 and TRBJ2-2, is DGGITQSPKYLFRKEGQNVTLSCEQNLNHDAMYWYRQDPGQGLRLIYYSQIVNDFQKGDIAEGYSVSREKKESFPLTVTSAQKNPTAFYLCASSRGQITGELFFGEGSRLTVL.

The chain carries TRBV11-1 and TRBJ1-2; 9 nucleotides agree with TRBD1. Trimming at V came to 5 bases and at J to 8 bases, leaving 12 bases not matched to a gene. The CDR3 extends over 15 amino acids. CDR1 is SGHAT and CDR2 is FQDESV in the germline V gene (reference sequence). CDR3 DNA sequence: TGTGCCAGCAGCCCAGGGACAGGGAGGACTTGGGGCTACACCTTC. This gives the protein CASSPGTGRTWGYTF. The full variable domain, completed using reference TRBV11-1 and TRBJ1-2, is EAEVAQSPRYKITEKSQAVAFWCDPISGHATLYWYRQILGQGPELLVQFQDESVVDDSQLPKDRFSAERLKGVDSTLKIQPAELGDSAMYLCASSPGTGRTWGYTFGSGTRLTVV.

This rearrangement joins TRBV28 to TRBJ2-7, with D possibly matching TRBD1 (6 bases). The CDR3 is 11 residues long. Germline loops: CDR1 MDHEN, CDR2 SYDVKM. The V end lost 7 bases, the J end lost 6 bases, and 10 bases lay between the germline ends. The CDR3 DNA is TGTGCCAGCACCACAGGGTTCGAGCAGTACTTC. It is translated as CASTTGFEQYF.

The rearrangement joins TRBV10-3 to TRBJ1-1, with 7 bases fitting TRBD1. The germline V gene has CDR1 ENHRY and CDR2 SYGVKD. The CDR3 runs 14 residues. Trimming cost V 2 bases and J 5 bases; bases outside gene matches: 5. The CDR3 is CAISEGYRGTEAFF. DNA for the CDR3: TGTGCCATCAGTGAGGGATACAGGGGAACTGAAGCTTTCTTT.

V gene TRBV4-1 combines with J gene TRBJ2-4; a weak D match, TRBD2 (5 bases). Trimming removed 0 bases from V and 1 base from J, with 13 bases in between. Germline V gene lookup returns CDR1 MGHRA and CDR2 YSYEKL. The CDR3 consists of 17 residues. CDR3 nucleotides: TGCGCCAGCAGCCAAGATCTATTCCGAGGGGCCAAAAACATTCAGTACTTC. Residues: CASSQDLFRGAKNIQYF.

This sequence joins TRBV9 and TRBJ2-1; D remains unclear. The V gene's germline CDR1 is SGDLS and CDR2 YYNGEE. Deletions cut 5 bases from V and 2 bases from J, with 14 bases between. This CDR3 comprises 15 residues. CDR3 region: CASSATPMPYNEQFF. CDR3 bases: TGTGCCAGCAGTGCCACACCGATGCCCTACAATGAGCAGTTCTTC.

The V gene is TRBV30, the J gene TRBJ1-2; D is unresolved. The CDR3 totals 13 residues. Germline V gene lookup returns CDR1 GTSNPN and CDR2 SVGIG (reference sequence). Trimming took off 4 bases at V and 0 bases at J, with 9 bases between the two ends. The CDR3 here is CAWKGLANYGYTF. Written as DNA, the CDR3 is TGTGCCTGGAAGGGTCTAGCTAACTATGGCTACACCTTC.

This clone was seen a handful of times. This chain connects TRBV7-2 to TRBJ2-5; 11 bases fit TRBD2. V trimming: 1 base; J trimming: 5 bases; junction bases outside the gene matches: 3. This CDR3 region has 15 residues. CDR1 and CDR2 (germline): SGHTA, FQGNSA. The CDR3 DNA reads TGTGCCAGCAGCTTAGGACTAGCGGGGTTGGAGACCCAGTACTTC. It encodes CASSLGLAGLETQYF.

This clone was counted a single time. The chain joins TRBV28 to TRBJ2-7, with D perhaps matching TRBD1 or TRBD2 (5 bases each). The V end lost 3 bases, the J end lost 7 bases, and 19 bases lay between the germline ends. The germline V gene encodes CDR1 MDHEN and CDR2 SYDVKM. The CDR3 consists of 15 residues. CDR3 sequence (DNA): TGTGCCAGCAGTTTCCCCGGGACGCCACATGGGGAGCAGTACTTC. It translates to CASSFPGTPHGEQYF. Variable domain in full (rest from reference TRBV28 and TRBJ2-7): DVKVTQSSRYLVKRTGEKVFLECVQDMDHENMFWYRQDPGLGLRLIYFSYDVKMKEKGDIPEGYSVSREKKERFSLILESASTNQTSMYLCASSFPGTPHGEQYFGPGTRLTVT.

This chain uses TRBV27 with TRBJ2-1; 10 nucleotides line up with TRBD2. This CDR3 has 17 residues. Germline V gene sequence: CDR1 MNHEY, CDR2 SMNVEV (reference sequence). V gave up 5 bases and J gave up 7 bases; unmatched junction bases: 14. The CDR3 DNA follows: TGTGCCAGCAGTCCCCCCCCCGGACTAGCGGTTTTGAATGAGCAGTTCTTC. Its protein is CASSPPPGLAVLNEQFF.

The chain couples TRBV28 to TRBJ1-5; D call uncertain. With 7 bases removed from V and 7 bases from J, the gap between germline ends came to 17 bases. Germline CDR1 is MDHEN and CDR2 is SYDVKM. The CDR3 length is 14 residues. CDR3 DNA sequence: TGTGCCAGCACCTCACCCCCCGGACGGCAGCCCCAGCATTTT. It translates to CASTSPPGRQPQHF.